The text below deals with one TCR beta chain. The target of this receptor is not known. One base away there is no much larger clone; base qualities are not given. V loses 4 bases, J loses 4 bases, and the germline ends lie 14 bases apart. Sequences SGHRS (CDR1) and YFSETQ (CDR2) are obtained from the germline V gene. From the cysteine up to the phenylalanine, the CDR3 has a length of 14 residues. Here the CDR3 DNA is all that survives: 42 bases in frame from base 1. The data are from a study of blood T cell repertoires in COVID-19 (TCRdb year 2020). General notes on the study: Samples covering the acute and convalescent phases of COVID-19 were provided by collaborators in the United States, Italy and Spain. Deeply sampled blood TCRbeta repertoires from subjects exposed to, actively infected with, or recovered from COVID-19 were included in the dataset. The samples were drawn from two sources: the first 160 participants of the ongoing ImmuneRACE study, and 1,000 to 1,500 subjects contributed by 6 global collaborators. The repertoires were made available in a free public database intended to serve as a resource for research on the immune response to SARS-CoV-2. Nearly every sample came with metadata listing a de-identified subject ID, COVID-19 status, age in years and sex. The material from the prospective study consisted of cDNA or gDNA derived from T cells, B-cell-depleted T cells, or PBMCs. Where HLA class I and class II types were available, the types were taken from metadata supplied by the sample provider, not from assay-based typing.

Broad study findings and their caveats: The amount of clinical and demographic metadata varied by source and participant and was provided uncurated.

At one collaborating source in Seattle, patients were enrolled during active infection and were followed longitudinally through the course of disease. The collaborating institutions used their own protocols to collect whole blood in K2EDTA tubes. Collaborator samples were shipped for TCRbeta analysis as frozen whole blood, isolated PBMCs, or DNA extracted from either sample type. TCRbeta CDR3 regions were amplified from genomic DNA by means of the immunoSEQ Assay, a bias-controlled multiplex PCR. Regarding the original processing steps: Within the assay, amplification of reference gene primers was used to estimate how many nucleated cells each sample contained. To quantify the absolute abundance of each unique TCRbeta CDR3 rearrangement, sequence reads were collapsed and filtered. For each sample, productive Simpson clonality was calculated as the square root of Simpson's diversity index across productive rearrangements. Here the immuneACCESS table is served through TCRdb, limited to in-frame sequences with V and J called. Missing clones are a known gap in these copies; in checked studies unresolved V genes cover under half, and the rest lacks a known reason. The V and J calls and clone size are taken from that table; D and trimming were inferred from the DNA. This sample has roughly 180,000 clones in its table, and approximately 84% of those were observed once. Of the sample, roughly 5% is held by the ten largest clones.

The chain is assembled from TRBV5-1 and TRBJ1-2; the D gene identity is not certain. Sequenced material: peripheral blood. This sequence was found in a woman between 45 and 60 years old with COVID-19, enrolled during active disease. In nucleotide form, the sequence is TGCGCCAGCAGCCTCTCGGCCGAGGGCTATGGCTACACCTTC. Translated, this is CASSLSAEGYGYTF. Joined to the reference TRBV5-1 and TRBJ1-2 proteins, this CDR3 gives the full variable domain: KAGVTQTPRYLIKTRGQQVTLSCSPISGHRSVSWYQQTPGQGLQFLFEYFSETQRNKGNFPGRFSGRQFSNSRSEMNVSTLELGDSALYLCASSLSAEGYGYTFGSGTRLTVV.